A single sample gave rise to the 32 T cell receptor beta chains below, sequenced in a study of shared clonotypes between healthy human individuals. TCRdb's table, derived via immunoSEQ multiplex PCR, lists solely in-frame clones and lacks some. The data contain roughly 2.2 million clones, 85% to 95% of them singletons. Source material: naive CD4+ T cells from PBMCs. Subset given: CD45RA+ positively selected. The receptors come from a man younger than 35 in good health. Some clones in this sample may be carry-over from other donors' samples.

The rearrangement links TRBV5-4 to TRBJ2-7; 10 nucleotides agree with TRBD1. CDR1 is SGHNT, CDR2 YYREEE, per germline (reference sequence). V lost 4 bases to trimming and J lost 7 bases; unmatched junction nucleotides: 8. The CDR3 length is 14 residues. CDR3 residues: CASSRTGTGDEQYF. CDR3 DNA sequence: TGTGCCAGCAGCAGGACCGGGACAGGGGATGAGCAGTACTTC.

The chain couples TRBV18 to TRBJ1-2; the match to TRBD1 covers 8 bases. The ends lost 4 bases at V and 5 bases at J; junction bases unmatched: 6. Germline lookup yields CDR1 KGHSH and CDR2 LQKENI. This CDR3 contains 14 residues. In DNA, the CDR3 is TGTGCCAGCTCACGTGGACAGGGACAATATGGCTACACCTTC. Its translation is CASSRGQGQYGYTF.

The J gene is TRBJ1-4, the V gene TRBV14; D not resolved. This CDR3 comprises 13 residues. CDR1 is SGHDN, CDR2 FVKESK, per germline. Deletions cut 4 bases from V and 7 bases from J, with 10 bases between. Here the CDR3 DNA reads TGTGCCAGCAGCCGTGATATAGGTGAAAAACTGTTTTTT. Protein sequence: CASSRDIGEKLFF. The whole variable domain, remainder taken from reference TRBV14 and TRBJ1-4, is EAGVTQFPSHSVIEKGQTVTLRCDPISGHDNLYWYRRVMGKEIKFLLHFVKESKQDESGMPNNRFLAERTGGTYSTLKVQPAELEDSGVYFCASSRDIGEKLFFGSGTQLSVL.

The rearrangement links TRBV27 to TRBJ2-7, with 10 bases matching TRBD1. The CDR3 runs 13 residues. Germline V gene lookup returns CDR1 MNHEY and CDR2 SMNVEV (reference sequence). The V and J ends lost 5 bases and 5 bases, in that order; junction bases with no gene match: 3. The CDR3 reads CASSPGQGHEQYF. CDR3 coding DNA: TGTGCCAGCAGTCCGGGACAGGGGCACGAGCAGTACTTC.

The chain joins TRBV7-9 to TRBJ2-3; 10 bases map to TRBD2. The CDR3 consists of 15 residues. Trimming cost V 5 bases and J 4 bases; bases outside gene matches: 6. Germline assignment: CDR1 SEHNR and CDR2 FQNEAQ (reference sequence). CDR3 nucleotides: TGTGCCAGCAGCCCTAGCGGGAGAGGCCCAGATACGCAGTATTTT. Translated: CASSPSGRGPDTQYF.

J is TRBJ2-1 and V is TRBV18; D gene uncertain. Germline V gene data show CDR1 as KGHSH and CDR2 as LQKENI. This CDR3 region has 15 residues. Trimming cost V 2 bases and J 7 bases, with 15 bases left between them. This CDR3 is CASSPTYVGGNEQFF. Written as DNA, the CDR3 is TGTGCCAGCTCACCAACCTACGTCGGTGGGAATGAGCAGTTCTTC.

Here the CDR3 DNA reads TGTGCCAGCAGTTTAGCCGGGGCTGGGTACAATGAGCAGTTCTTC. Encoded protein: CASSLAGAGYNEQFF. V gene TRBV28 combines with J gene TRBJ2-1; D is tentatively TRBD1 or TRBD2 (5 bases each). Trimming shortened V by 2 bases and J by 4 bases, and 12 bases separated the two germline ends. CDR1 is MDHEN and CDR2 is SYDVKM in the germline V gene. There are 15 residues in the CDR3. Full variable domain (rest looked up from reference TRBV28 and TRBJ2-1): DVKVTQSSRYLVKRTGEKVFLECVQDMDHENMFWYRQDPGLGLRLIYFSYDVKMKEKGDIPEGYSVSREKKERFSLILESASTNQTSMYLCASSLAGAGYNEQFFGPGTRLTVL.

V is TRBV7-9 and J is TRBJ1-2; D gene uncertain. Germline V gives CDR1 SEHNR, CDR2 FQNEAQ (reference sequence). V was pared by 4 bases and J by 4 bases, with 10 bases between. The CDR3 spans 13 residues. The CDR3 region is CASSSTGIYGYTF. In DNA form, the CDR3 reads TGTGCCAGCAGCTCTACGGGGATCTATGGCTACACCTTC.

Concerning this clone itself: This specimen includes other DNA sequences encoding the same CDR3. This chain links TRBV5-1 with TRBJ2-7; 7 positions match TRBD1. The CDR3 is 14 residues long. V gave up 1 base and J gave up 3 bases; unmatched junction bases: 4. Per germline, CDR1 SGHRS and CDR2 YFSETQ. DNA for the CDR3: TGCGCCAGCAGCTTGACAGGGGACCTCTACGAGCAGTACTTC. It codes for CASSLTGDLYEQYF.

The rearrangement uses TRBV7-9 and TRBJ1-3; TRBD1 agrees at 7 bases. CDR3 length: 17 residues. Germline lookup yields CDR1 SEHNR and CDR2 FQNEAQ (reference sequence). Unmatched junction bases numbered 10, after V lost 5 bases and J lost 0 bases. The chain's CDR3 is CASSQRPGQLSGNTIYF. DNA of the CDR3: TGTGCCAGCAGCCAGAGACCGGGACAGCTCTCTGGAAACACCATATATTTT.

The J gene is TRBJ2-7, the V gene TRBV27; D gene unclear. The CDR3 is made up of 17 amino acids. Per germline, CDR1 MNHEY and CDR2 SMNVEV (reference sequence). V was trimmed by 3 bases and J by 2 bases, leaving 20 bases between them. DNA of the CDR3: TGTGCCAGCAGTTTCCTAAATCCCGTGGGAAAGGCCTACGAGCAGTACTTC. Its protein is CASSFLNPVGKAYEQYF.

The chain couples TRBV16 to TRBJ2-3; D ambiguous. The CDR3 totals 14 residues. Deletions cut 5 bases from V and 1 base from J, with 10 bases between. Germline V gives CDR1 KGHSY, CDR2 FQNENV. CDR3 nucleotide sequence: TGTGCCAGCAGCGAACGGTGGGGCACAGATACGCAGTATTTT. It translates to CASSERWGTDTQYF. The full variable domain, completed using reference TRBV16 and TRBJ2-3, is GEEVAQTPKHLVRGEGQKAKLYCAPIKGHSYVFWYQQVLKNEFKFLISFQNENVFDETGMPKERFSAKCLPNSPCSLEIQATKLEDSAVYFCASSERWGTDTQYFGPGTRLTVL.

The chain carries TRBV7-3 and TRBJ2-3; D is unresolved. The CDR3 covers 13 residues. The V and J ends lost 2 bases and 4 bases respectively, with 7 bases between them. Looked up from germline, CDR1 is SGHTA and CDR2 is FQGTGA. CDR3: CASSLFFPDTQYF. Written as DNA, the CDR3 is TGTGCCAGCAGCTTATTCTTCCCAGATACGCAGTATTTT.

To note about this clone: Other DNA variants within this sample encode the same CDR3. The V and J genes are TRBV28 and TRBJ1-2; D remains ambiguous. The V gene's germline CDR1 is MDHEN and CDR2 SYDVKM. The CDR3 sequence is 13 residues long. The V and J ends lost 2 bases and 4 bases respectively, with 8 bases between them. The CDR3 nucleotides are TGTGCCAGCAGTTTAGCCGGGCCCTATGGCTACACCTTC. Translation: CASSLAGPYGYTF.

The V gene is TRBV7-2, the J gene TRBJ2-7; D unresolved. CDR1 and CDR2 from the germline V gene are SGHTA and FQGNSA. V was pared by 5 bases and J by 0 bases, with 2 bases between. CDR3 length: 11 amino acids. The CDR3 DNA reads TGTGCCAGCAGCGGCTCCTACGAGCAGTACTTC. It is translated as CASSGSYEQYF.

Turning to this clone: This specimen includes other DNA sequences encoding the same CDR3. This chain links TRBV28 with TRBJ2-7; 7 bases line up with TRBD1. The CDR3 is 12 residues long. Trimming at V came to 2 bases and at J to 6 bases, leaving 1 base not matched to a gene. Germline lookup yields CDR1 MDHEN and CDR2 SYDVKM. CDR3 protein: CASSLRQGEQYF. The CDR3 DNA reads as TGTGCCAGCAGTTTAAGACAGGGCGAGCAGTACTTC.

This chain joins TRBV7-2 and TRBJ2-7; D call uncertain. Deletions cut 1 base from V and 3 bases from J, with 7 bases between. CDR1 SGHTA and CDR2 FQGNSA come from the germline V gene. This CDR3 contains 13 residues. CDR3 residues: CASSLGRFYEQYF. CDR3 DNA sequence: TGTGCCAGCAGCTTAGGGCGGTTCTACGAGCAGTACTTC. The full variable domain, with the rest looked up from reference TRBV7-2 and TRBJ2-7, is GAGVSQSPSNKVTEKGKDVELRCDPISGHTALYWYRQSLGQGLEFLIYFQGNSAPDKSGLPSDRFSAERTGGSVSTLTIQRTQQEDSAVYLCASSLGRFYEQYFGPGTRLTVT.

The chain carries TRBV18 and TRBJ2-7; D is perhaps TRBD1 or TRBD2 (5 bases each). V was cut by 6 bases and J by 1 base, with 19 bases left in between. The CDR3 is 16 residues long. Germline CDR1 is KGHSH and CDR2 is LQKENI. The CDR3 reads CASSPRPGPASYEQYF. For the CDR3, the DNA is TGTGCCAGCTCCCCGAGGCCGGGACCCGCTTCCTACGAGCAGTACTTC.

The rearrangement joins TRBV16 to TRBJ2-7; 10 nucleotides align to TRBD1. The CDR3 totals 14 residues. CDR1 and CDR2 from the germline V gene are KGHSY and FQNENV. J lost 2 bases, V lost 7 bases, and 5 bases had no gene match. DNA for the CDR3: TGTGCCAGCACCCCGGGACAGGGGACCTACGAGCAGTACTTC. Protein product: CASTPGQGTYEQYF.

As concerns this clone: Other nucleotide sequences from this sample produce the same CDR3. The rearrangement uses TRBV7-2 and TRBJ1-1, with D perhaps TRBD1 (5 bases). Trimming cost V 2 bases and J 1 base, with 8 bases left between them. CDR1 and CDR2 from the germline V gene are SGHTA and FQGNSA. The CDR3 sequence is 14 residues long. CDR3 nucleotides: TGTGCCAGCAGCTTACAGGGTTCGAACACTGAAGCTTTCTTT. This translates into CASSLQGSNTEAFF.

CDR3 amino acids: CASSLGRVLEQYF. The CDR3 bases are TGTGCCAGCAGCTTGGGCCGGGTCCTCGAGCAGTACTTC. V gene TRBV5-6 combines with J gene TRBJ2-7; the D is unclear. The germline gives CDR1 SGHDT, CDR2 YYEEEE. V was pared by 0 bases and J by 6 bases, with 10 bases between. The CDR3 runs to 13 residues.

The chain joins TRBV7-7 to TRBJ2-3; D is tentatively TRBD1 or TRBD2 (5 bases each). Per the germline V gene, CDR1 is SSHAT and CDR2 is FNYEAQ (reference sequence). The length of the CDR3 is 16 residues. The germline V and J ends were trimmed by 5 bases and 1 base, with 16 bases remaining between them. This CDR3 is CASSTRGSDGTDTQYF. As DNA, the CDR3 is TGTGCCAGCAGCACTAGGGGTTCCGATGGCACAGATACGCAGTATTTT.

V is TRBV5-8 and J is TRBJ1-2; 8 nucleotides agree with TRBD1. From germline, CDR1 is SGHTS and CDR2 YDEGEE. This CDR3 contains 14 residues. J gave up 7 bases and V 3 bases, and 8 bases lay outside the gene matches. The chain's CDR3 is CASSWEDRVVGYTF. The CDR3 nucleotides are TGTGCCAGCAGCTGGGAGGACAGGGTGGTTGGCTACACCTTC.

The CDR3 loop reads CASSVDRSEAFF. The DNA for the CDR3 is TGTGCCAGCAGCGTAGACCGTTCTGAAGCTTTCTTT. V is TRBV9 and J is TRBJ1-1; D remains unclear. The germline V gene has CDR1 SGDLS and CDR2 YYNGEE. The CDR3 has 12 residues. Trimming pared 0 bases from V and 6 bases from J, leaving 6 bases between.

The chain carries TRBV19 and TRBJ1-1; D perhaps matches TRBD1 (6 bases). This CDR3 region has 15 residues. Trimming removed 6 bases at V and 5 bases at J, with 19 bases between. The germline CDR1 and CDR2 sequences are LNHDA and SQIVND (reference sequence). The CDR3 bases are TGTGCCAGTAGGTGGGTGCAGGGGCCCAGGACTGAAGCTTTCTTT. It is translated as CASRWVQGPRTEAFF.

The chain has TRBV15 and TRBJ1-4; D remains ambiguous. CDR1 and CDR2 from the germline V gene are LNHNV and YYDKDF (reference sequence). The CDR3 covers 15 residues. The ends were cut back, 4 bases at V and 0 bases at J, with 9 bases in the middle. CDR3 sequence reads: CATSIRRSTNEKLFF. The DNA for the CDR3 is TGTGCCACCAGCATACGACGGTCAACTAATGAAAAACTGTTTTTT.

The chain recombines TRBV9 with TRBJ2-7, with TRBD1 identical over 10 bases. Germline values: CDR1 SGDLS, CDR2 YYNGEE. V gave up 4 bases and J gave up 7 bases; unmatched junction bases: 11. The length of the CDR3 is 15 residues. The CDR3 loop reads CASSTRTGGKEEQYF. CDR3 nucleotides: TGTGCCAGCAGCACCAGGACAGGGGGGAAAGAAGAGCAGTACTTC.

In regard to this clone: Other nucleotide sequences in the sample specify the same CDR3. The chain carries TRBV27 and TRBJ1-5; TRBD1 is a possible D gene (5 bases). CDR1 and CDR2 from the germline V gene are MNHEY and SMNVEV (reference sequence). The V and J ends lost 5 bases and 3 bases respectively, with 14 bases between them. The CDR3 runs 15 residues. CDR3 nucleotide sequence: TGTGCCAGCAGTCGGGGACGGGAATTCAATCAGCCCCAGCATTTT. This sequence encodes CASSRGREFNQPQHF.

The chain has TRBV19 and TRBJ2-5, with a possible D match to TRBD2 (5 bases). Germline V gives CDR1 LNHDA, CDR2 SQIVND (reference sequence). V was shortened by 1 base and J by 6 bases, with 6 bases between the two germline ends. The CDR3 is 12 amino acids. CDR3 DNA: TGTGCCAGTAGTATAGGGGAGCAGACCCAGTACTTC. This sequence encodes CASSIGEQTQYF. Variable domain in full (rest from reference TRBV19 and TRBJ2-5): DGGITQSPKYLFRKEGQNVTLSCEQNLNHDAMYWYRQDPGQGLRLIYYSQIVNDFQKGDIAEGYSVSREKKESFPLTVTSAQKNPTAFYLCASSIGEQTQYFGPGTRLLVL.

This clone was seen a few times. This chain's CDR3 is CASSPHQGPLQGYYGYTF. The CDR3 DNA reads as TGTGCCAGCAGCCCGCATCAGGGACCGCTTCAGGGGTACTATGGCTACACCTTC. The V and J genes are TRBV7-9 and TRBJ1-2, with a tentative D call TRBD1 (6 bases). V lost 5 bases to trimming and J lost 3 bases, with 25 bases between them. The CDR3 sequence is 18 residues long. Germline V lookup: CDR1 SEHNR, CDR2 FQNEAQ (reference sequence). Full variable domain (outside the CDR3, taken from reference TRBV7-9 and TRBJ1-2): DTGVSQNPRHKITKRGQNVTFRCDPISEHNRLYWYRQTLGQGPEFLTYFQNEAQLEKSRLLSDRFSAERPKGSFSTLEIQRTEQGDSAMYLCASSPHQGPLQGYYGYTFGSGTRLTVV.

The V call is TRBV6-1, the J call TRBJ1-1, with 9 bases identical to TRBD1. V trimming: 8 bases; J trimming: 5 bases; junction bases outside the gene matches: 9. This CDR3 is built from 14 residues. Per germline, CDR1 MNHNS and CDR2 SASEGT. CDR3 nucleotide sequence: TGTGCCAGCGGATCCGGGACAGGGTGGACTGAAGCTTTCTTT. Its translation: CASGSGTGWTEAFF.

This chain joins TRBV6-5 and TRBJ2-3; TRBD2 matches 11 bases. V lost 4 bases and J lost 0; bases outside the gene matches: 3. Germline V lookup: CDR1 MNHEY, CDR2 SVGAGI. This CDR3 contains 16 residues. CDR3 in amino acids: CASSLGLAASTDTQYF. CDR3 coding DNA: TGTGCCAGCAGTTTGGGACTAGCGGCGAGCACAGATACGCAGTATTTT.